These 21 T cell receptor beta chains share one sample of origin, sequenced in a study of glioma-infiltrating T cells after dendritic cell vaccination. The repertoire was sequenced with immunoSEQ multiplex PCR; TCRdb's copy has only in-frame clones and lacks some. The profile shows around 67,000 clones, approximately 80% of them singletons. The source material was blood, sampled before dendritic cell vaccination. These receptors all stem from a human donor with glioblastoma.

The rearrangement joins TRBV5-6 to TRBJ2-1, with D possibly being TRBD1 (6 bases). The V and J ends lost 4 bases and 2 bases respectively, with 13 bases between them. CDR3 length: 15 amino acids. Germline CDR1 reads SGHDT; CDR2 reads YYEEEE. The CDR3 spells CASSTTGYTYNEQFF. CDR3 DNA: TGTGCCAGCAGCACAACAGGGTACACCTACAATGAGCAGTTCTTC.

The table lists this clone with a few counts. The chain employs TRBV4-1 and TRBJ2-1; the D is unclear. The germline V gene encodes CDR1 MGHRA and CDR2 YSYEKL. The CDR3 is 17 residues long. Trimming pared 1 base from V and 7 bases from J, leaving 20 bases between. The DNA of the CDR3 is TGCGCCAGCAGCCAAGCCCCAATTAACCCGTTCGGTAATGAGCAGTTCTTC. It is translated as CASSQAPINPFGNEQFF.

The genes are TRBV5-4 and TRBJ2-7; 7 bases match TRBD2. Germline CDR1 and CDR2: SGHNT and YYREEE (reference sequence). The CDR3 has 16 residues. After removal of 4 bases from V and 0 bases from J, the junction contained 10 bases not matched to a gene. CDR3 coding DNA: TGTGCCAGCAGCCCCGGGGCGGGGGACCTCTCCTACGAGCAGTACTTC. It specifies CASSPGAGDLSYEQYF. The full variable domain, in which reference TRBV5-4 and TRBJ2-7 provide the parts outside the CDR3, is ETGVTQSPTHLIKTRGQQVTLRCSSQSGHNTVSWYQQALGQGPQFIFQYYREEENGRGNFPPRFSGLQFPNYSSELNVNALELDDSALYLCASSPGAGDLSYEQYFGPGTRLTVT.

By frequency in the sample, this clone is medium-sized. V and J are TRBV19 and TRBJ2-1, with 9 bases fitting TRBD2. The CDR3 sequence is 15 residues long. CDR1 and CDR2 from the germline V gene are LNHDA and SQIVND (reference sequence). V shed 5 bases, J shed 7 bases, and the junction held 9 bases outside the gene matches. CDR3 sequence: CASSPAGGLVNEQFF. The CDR3 bases are TGTGCCAGTAGTCCCGCGGGGGGGCTTGTGAATGAGCAGTTCTTC.

This chain connects TRBV15 to TRBJ1-1, with D uncertain. V was clipped by 0 bases and J by 5 bases, with 10 bases between them. The CDR3 extends over 14 amino acids. Germline loops: CDR1 LNHNV, CDR2 YYDKDF (reference sequence). CDR3: CATSRDPLMTEAFF. CDR3 sequence (DNA): TGTGCCACCAGCAGAGATCCCTTAATGACTGAAGCTTTCTTT.

CDR3 nucleotide sequence: TGTGCCAGCAGTGAACCAGCGGGGGCGAACACCGGGGAGCTGTTTTTT. Its protein is CASSEPAGANTGELFF. This chain connects TRBV6-1 to TRBJ2-2, with 8 bases that match TRBD2. Germline V gene sequence: CDR1 MNHNS, CDR2 SASEGT. V trimming: 2 bases; J trimming: 0 bases; junction bases outside the gene matches: 2. The CDR3 extends over 16 amino acids.

This clone was recorded once. CDR3 in DNA: TGTGCCAGCAATAGAGGGGACACCACGGAACAGTACTTC. Its protein is CASNRGDTTEQYF. The V gene is TRBV6-5, the J gene TRBJ2-5; a possible D gene is TRBD1 (6 bases). CDR1 and CDR2 (germline): MNHEY, SVGAGI. V dropped 7 bases and J dropped 11 bases, with 20 bases sitting between them. The CDR3 extends over 13 amino acids.

The chain has TRBV30 and TRBJ2-5, with 11 bases matching TRBD1. V was clipped by 3 bases and J by 4 bases; unmatched bases: 7. Germline CDR1 reads GTSNPN; CDR2 reads SVGIG (reference sequence). The CDR3 consists of 15 residues. The CDR3 here is CAWSPGQGEAETQYF. DNA for the CDR3: TGTGCCTGGAGCCCGGGACAGGGGGAGGCAGAGACCCAGTACTTC. The full variable domain, in which reference TRBV30 and TRBJ2-5 provide the parts outside the CDR3, is SQTIHQWPATLVQPVGSPLSLECTVEGTSNPNLYWYRQAAGRGLQLLFYSVGIGQISSEVPQNLSASRPQDRQFILSSKKLLLSDSGFYLCAWSPGQGEAETQYFGPGTRLLVL.

This clone was seen only a few times. The J gene is TRBJ1-6, the V gene TRBV7-9; D possibly corresponds to TRBD1 (6 bases). Germline V gene data show CDR1 as SEHNR and CDR2 as FQNEAQ (reference sequence). The CDR3 is made up of 15 amino acids. The germline V and J ends were trimmed by 9 bases and 7 bases, with 19 bases remaining between them. The CDR3 sequence is CASTRGDLRNSPLHF. CDR3 nucleotide sequence: TGTGCCAGTACCAGGGGTGATTTGAGAAATTCACCCCTCCACTTT.

This CDR3 is CASSLSQGNTEAFF. Written as DNA, the CDR3 is TGTGCCAGCAGCTTATCACAGGGAAACACTGAAGCTTTCTTT. The rearrangement links TRBV7-9 to TRBJ1-1; the D gene is possibly TRBD1 (6 bases). CDR1 SEHNR and CDR2 FQNEAQ come from the germline V gene (reference sequence). V lost 2 bases to trimming and J lost 2 bases, with 9 bases between them. This CDR3 is built from 14 residues.

This clone was seen a few times. The J gene is TRBJ2-1, the V gene TRBV6-5, with TRBD2 matching over 8 bases. The CDR3 totals 15 residues. From germline, CDR1 is MNHEY and CDR2 SVGAGI. J gave up 7 bases and V 2 bases, and 7 bases lay outside the gene matches. The CDR3 DNA follows: TGTGCCAGCAGTTACGGATTAGCGGGGTATAATGAGCAGTTCTTC. Residues: CASSYGLAGYNEQFF.

This chain connects TRBV19 to TRBJ1-2; D remains unclear. Trimming took off 3 bases at V and 6 bases at J, with 5 bases between the two ends. The CDR3 runs 11 residues. In germline, CDR1 is LNHDA, CDR2 SQIVND (reference sequence). The CDR3 here is CASSMRDGYTF. DNA of the CDR3: TGTGCCAGTAGTATGCGGGATGGCTACACCTTC. The complete variable domain, with remaining parts taken from reference TRBV19 and TRBJ1-2, reads DGGITQSPKYLFRKEGQNVTLSCEQNLNHDAMYWYRQDPGQGLRLIYYSQIVNDFQKGDIAEGYSVSREKKESFPLTVTSAQKNPTAFYLCASSMRDGYTFGSGTRLTVV.

A single count supports this clone. The chain is built from TRBV6-6 and TRBJ2-2; 9 bases are a match to TRBD2. J was trimmed by 7 bases and V by 2 bases; bases with no gene match: 8. The CDR3 length is 16 residues. CDR1 is MNHNY and CDR2 is SVGAGI in the germline V gene (reference sequence). The CDR3 reads CASSYGAGGGDGELFF. The DNA of the CDR3 is TGTGCCAGCAGTTACGGGGCGGGGGGGGGCGACGGGGAGCTGTTTTTT.

This chain links TRBV5-1 with TRBJ1-1; tentative D call: TRBD1 (6 bases). CDR3 size: 15 residues. Germline CDR1 and CDR2: SGHRS and YFSETQ. V gave up 3 bases and J gave up 4 bases, with 16 bases separating them. CDR3 region: CASSSQGIGGTEAFF. The CDR3 DNA is TGCGCCAGCAGCTCCCAGGGGATAGGGGGCACTGAAGCTTTCTTT.

This chain connects TRBV6-5 to TRBJ1-1, with 8 bases aligning to TRBD1. The CDR3 sequence is 16 residues long. Trimming at V came to 0 bases and at J to 7 bases, leaving 10 bases not matched to a gene. The germline CDR1 and CDR2 sequences are MNHEY and SVGAGI. As DNA, the CDR3 is TGTGCCAGCAGTTACTCGACAGGGGAGGTAGTAGGTGAAGCTTTCTTT. Its translation is CASSYSTGEVVGEAFF.

The chain joins TRBV2 to TRBJ1-2; D unclear. CDR1 is SNHLY, CDR2 FYNNEI, per germline. The CDR3 totals 13 residues. V shed 6 bases and J shed 7 bases, with 15 bases lying between them. CDR3 region: CASSASGTGGYTF. The CDR3 coding sequence is TGTGCCAGCAGCGCAAGCGGAACCGGTGGCTACACCTTC.

The chain carries TRBV13 and TRBJ2-1; 9 bases agree with TRBD2. CDR3 length: 15 residues. In germline, CDR1 is PRHDT, CDR2 FYEKMQ (reference sequence). J was trimmed by 6 bases and V by 3 bases; bases with no gene match: 6. CDR3 region: CASSFRSGGLNEQFF. CDR3 bases: TGTGCCAGCAGCTTTAGGAGCGGGGGGCTCAATGAGCAGTTCTTC.

The J gene is TRBJ2-1, the V gene TRBV4-1, with TRBD2 matching 8 bases. The V segment lost 4 bases and the J segment 6 bases; nucleotides outside the gene matches: 8. CDR3 length equals 15 residues. CDR1 MGHRA and CDR2 YSYEKL come from the germline V gene. The CDR3 coding sequence is TGCGCCAGCAGCCGCGGGGGGCGGGTTGGCAATGAGCAGTTCTTC. Translation gives CASSRGGRVGNEQFF.

The chain employs TRBV6-1 and TRBJ1-2, with 7 bases that match TRBD1. V was pared by 4 bases and J by 7 bases, with 9 bases of the junction left unmatched. The germline V gene has CDR1 MNHNS and CDR2 SASEGT. The CDR3 is 14 amino acids. The CDR3 bases are TGTGCCAGCAGTGTCGGGACAGAAACGTCTGGCTACACCTTC. Its translation is CASSVGTETSGYTF.

The chain carries TRBV5-1 and TRBJ1-2, with 9 bases matching TRBD1. Germline lookup yields CDR1 SGHRS and CDR2 YFSETQ. Trimming removed 7 bases from V and 7 bases from J; junction bases left unmatched: 11. This CDR3 region has 14 residues. The CDR3 is CASFKGTGFPGYTF. Here the CDR3 DNA reads TGCGCCAGCTTCAAGGGGACAGGGTTTCCTGGCTACACCTTC.

The gene calls are TRBV7-2 and TRBJ2-4, with D unresolved. This CDR3 spans 15 amino acids. From germline, CDR1 is SGHTA and CDR2 FQGNSA. Trimming pared 5 bases from V and 0 bases from J, leaving 11 bases between. CDR3 amino acids: CASSLDTVAKNIQYF. The CDR3 DNA sequence: TGTGCCAGCAGCCTCGACACCGTAGCCAAAAACATTCAGTACTTC.